This TCR beta chain is from a study of blood T cell repertoires in COVID-19. In the study overall: COVID-19 samples from acute and convalescent phases originated in the United States, Italy and Spain. T cells, B-cell-depleted T cells, or PBMCs provided the cDNA or gDNA that served as material.

The CDR3 has 14 residues. The V segment lost 4 bases and the J segment 2 bases; nucleotides outside the gene matches: 3. Germline loops: CDR1 SGHRS, CDR2 YFSETQ. Per the study methods: Nucleated cell counts were estimated from reference gene primer amplification. Measured with immunoSEQ multiplex PCR; TCRdb has only the in-frame clones, and not every one. The DNA gave D and trimming, while V, J and clone size come from that table. The table shows a few hundred thousand clones, with around 85% occurring only once. The sample comprised peripheral blood. The TCR was taken from a human donor in a cohort sampled during active COVID-19. The V call is TRBV5-1, the J call TRBJ1-2; 9 bases align to TRBD1. The CDR3 region is CASSATGGNYGYTF. For the CDR3, the DNA is TGCGCCAGCAGCGCCACAGGGGGCAACTATGGCTACACCTTC.